The clone carrying this T cell receptor beta chain counts as medium-sized by frequency. The antigen is unknown. This specimen belongs to a study of T cell clonality in common variable immunodeficiency. Study findings and constraints: Common variable immunodeficiency TCR beta sequences reportedly had fewer deletions and N-nucleotide insertions.

This table comes from immunoSEQ multiplex PCR, and its TCRdb copy is limited to in-frame clones, with some not included. The sample has about 15,000 clones; the top ten hold roughly 4.4%. Material for sequencing was peripheral blood mononuclear cells. This TCR was sampled from a human donor with common variable immunodeficiency.

The covered CDR3 bases are TGCAGCGTTGTGGGGGGTGGCACAGATACG. Its protein is CSVVGGGTDT. The whole CDR3 is CSVVGGGTDTQYF. The V and J genes are TRBV29-1 and TRBJ2-3; tentatively, D is TRBD2 (6 bases). The missing CDR3 end, 3 residues past where the read stops, is filled in from the germline J gene. In germline, CDR1 is SQVTM, CDR2 ANQGSEA. Trimming cost V 4 bases and J 1 base, with 9 bases left between them. This CDR3 spans 13 amino acids.